The next 30 T cell receptor beta chains were all read from a single sample in a study of cytomegalovirus exposure and HLA in healthy donors (dated by TCRdb to 2016 to 2017). The receptor library was made with the immunoSEQ multiplex PCR assay. The immuneACCESS repertoire file appears here via TCRdb, limited to in-frame rearrangements. These files lack a portion of the clones; in checked studies, under half of the deficit traces to unresolved V genes, and the cause of the others is not known. Present in this sample are about 140,000 clones, 80% to 90% of which were seen just once. Roughly 3% of the sample rests with the top ten. The source material was PBMCs. The receptors were gathered from a man between 18 and 29 years old in good health and CMV-seronegative.

The V gene is TRBV7-8, the J gene TRBJ2-3; possibly TRBD1 for D (6 bases). The CDR3 runs 14 residues. The V end was cut by 5 bases, the J end by 5 bases, with 14 bases between. Germline CDR1 is SGHVS and CDR2 is FQNEAQ. CDR3 nucleotide sequence: TGTGCCAGCAGCCCAGGGGTCTGGGAAGATACGCAGTATTTT. It is translated as CASSPGVWEDTQYF.

This clone was detected only a few times. The rearrangement uses TRBV9 and TRBJ1-3; no firm D call. The V and J ends lost 0 bases and 1 base respectively, with 14 bases between them. The CDR3 covers 17 residues. Germline-derived CDR1 and CDR2 are SGDLS and YYNGEE. The CDR3 loop reads CASSVGAKAPSGNTIYF. CDR3 coding DNA: TGTGCCAGCAGCGTAGGGGCGAAGGCGCCGTCTGGAAACACCATATATTTT.

V gene TRBV19 combines with J gene TRBJ2-1; 14 bases are a match to TRBD2. The junction had 12 bases not matched to a gene; V was cut back by 6 bases and J by 5 bases. There are 18 residues in the CDR3. Per the germline V gene, CDR1 is LNHDA and CDR2 is SQIVND (reference sequence). CDR3 in amino acids: CASSKSGTSGSFHNEQFF. In DNA, the CDR3 is TGTGCCAGTAGCAAATCCGGGACTAGCGGGAGTTTCCACAATGAGCAGTTCTTC. Full variable domain (remainder filled in from reference TRBV19 and TRBJ2-1): DGGITQSPKYLFRKEGQNVTLSCEQNLNHDAMYWYRQDPGQGLRLIYYSQIVNDFQKGDIAEGYSVSREKKESFPLTVTSAQKNPTAFYLCASSKSGTSGSFHNEQFFGPGTRLTVL.

This clone has a handful of counts. The gene calls are TRBV2 and TRBJ1-1; D possibly corresponds to TRBD1 (6 bases). Germline V lookup: CDR1 SNHLY, CDR2 FYNNEI. Trimming cost V 8 bases and J 4 bases, with 11 bases left between them. The CDR3 length is 12 residues. In nucleotides, the CDR3 is TGTGCCAGCTGGGGAGGGGGCACTGAAGCTTTCTTT. Protein: CASWGGGTEAFF.

The rearrangement joins TRBV6-5 to TRBJ2-2, with 9 bases that match TRBD2. The CDR3 runs to 16 residues. Per the germline V gene, CDR1 is MNHEY and CDR2 is SVGAGI. V shed 0 bases and J 9 bases; nucleotides not matched to a gene: 8. CDR3 region: CASSYSLAGGSRELFF. CDR3 nucleotide sequence: TGTGCCAGCAGTTACTCTCTCGCGGGGGGGTCCAGGGAGCTGTTTTTT.

The chain employs TRBV18 and TRBJ2-6; 10 positions agree with TRBD1. The CDR3 totals 19 residues. Trimming took 2 bases from V and 0 from J; bases not matched to a gene: 7. Germline assignment: CDR1 KGHSH and CDR2 LQKENI. The CDR3 DNA sequence: TGTGCCAGCTCACCAGGGACAGGGGATATGGGCTCTGGGGCCAACGTCCTGACTTTC. It codes for CASSPGTGDMGSGANVLTF.

V gene TRBV18 combines with J gene TRBJ2-1; unclear D gene. With 2 bases removed from V and 0 bases from J, the gap between germline ends came to 11 bases. Germline V lookup: CDR1 KGHSH, CDR2 LQKENI. The CDR3 has 16 amino acids. The CDR3 region is CASSPGRLSSYNEQFF. CDR3 bases: TGTGCCAGCTCACCAGGTCGCCTAAGCTCCTACAATGAGCAGTTCTTC.

The rearrangement uses TRBV6-6 and TRBJ2-7; no clear D. The V gene's germline CDR1 is MNHNY and CDR2 SVGAGI (reference sequence). The germline V and J ends were trimmed by 0 bases and 2 bases, with 2 bases remaining between them. The CDR3 covers 12 residues. Written as DNA, the CDR3 is TGTGCCAGCAGTTACTCCACCTACGAGCAGTACTTC. Amino acids: CASSYSTYEQYF.

The rearrangement links TRBV7-2 to TRBJ2-2; 8 positions agree with TRBD2. J gave up 3 bases and V 2 bases, and 5 bases lay outside the gene matches. The length of the CDR3 is 16 residues. Germline-derived CDR1 and CDR2 are SGHTA and FQGNSA. The CDR3 DNA reads TGTGCCAGCAGCTTATATCGGGAGGGTTACACCGGGGAGCTGTTTTTT. This translates into CASSLYREGYTGELFF.

The V and J genes are TRBV4-3 and TRBJ2-2; D is ambiguous. V was cut by 4 bases and J by 4 bases, with 10 bases left in between. The length of the CDR3 is 14 residues. Germline CDR1 and CDR2: LGHNA and YSLEER. CDR3 sequence: CASSLSDFTGELFF. The CDR3 DNA is TGCGCCAGCAGCCTCAGCGACTTCACCGGGGAGCTGTTTTTT.

The rearrangement joins TRBV10-3 to TRBJ2-7, with D possibly being TRBD1 (6 bases). The CDR3 length is 18 residues. The germline gives CDR1 ENHRY, CDR2 SYGVKD. With 10 bases removed from V and 2 bases from J, the gap between germline ends came to 30 bases. The CDR3 DNA reads TGTGCCACGTCGGTAGGTGACAGGTCGACCATTGATGCCTACGAGCAGTACTTC. This encodes CATSVGDRSTIDAYEQYF.

The chain has TRBV5-1 and TRBJ2-3, with 8 bases identical to TRBD1. With V trimmed by 6 bases and J by 4 bases, 4 bases remained unmatched. This CDR3 region has 13 residues. Germline values: CDR1 SGHRS, CDR2 YFSETQ. This chain's CDR3 is CASTEQGADTQYF. The CDR3 nucleotides are TGCGCCAGCACAGAACAGGGGGCAGATACGCAGTATTTT. Full variable domain (rest looked up from reference TRBV5-1 and TRBJ2-3): KAGVTQTPRYLIKTRGQQVTLSCSPISGHRSVSWYQQTPGQGLQFLFEYFSETQRNKGNFPGRFSGRQFSNSRSEMNVSTLELGDSALYLCASTEQGADTQYFGPGTRLTVL.

This clone occurred once. The chain combines TRBV7-2 with TRBJ2-3, with TRBD2 matching over 9 bases. In germline, CDR1 is SGHTA, CDR2 FQGNSA. The CDR3 contains 14 residues. Trimming at V came to 3 bases and at J to 4 bases, leaving 2 bases not matched to a gene. DNA of the CDR3: TGTGCCAGCAGCTTGGCGGGAGGGGCAGATACGCAGTATTTT. The encoded protein is CASSLAGGADTQYF.

V usage is TRBV5-6 and J usage is TRBJ1-2; the D gene is possibly TRBD1 (5 bases). V lost 3 bases, J lost 0 bases, and 15 bases lay in between. Germline CDR1 reads SGHDT; CDR2 reads YYEEEE. The CDR3 runs to 16 residues. CDR3 sequence (DNA): TGTGCCAGCAGCTACACAGATCACAGGTCTAACTATGGCTACACCTTC. It yields the protein CASSYTDHRSNYGYTF.

This chain links TRBV10-1 with TRBJ2-7; 7 bases are a match to TRBD1. Germline lookup yields CDR1 WNHNN and CDR2 SYGVQD (reference sequence). J gave up 5 bases and V 3 bases, and 10 bases lay outside the gene matches. CDR3 size: 15 residues. The CDR3 DNA reads as TGCGCCAGCAGTGACAGACGACAGGGTATCCACGAGCAGTACTTC. Protein product: CASSDRRQGIHEQYF.

V is TRBV5-1 and J is TRBJ2-1; 11 bases map to TRBD2. The J segment lost 9 bases and the V segment lost 1 base, leaving 6 bases of the junction unmatched. Germline CDR1 reads SGHRS; CDR2 reads YFSETQ. The CDR3 has 15 residues. CDR3 loop: CASSLLAGGLSEQFF. In DNA form, the CDR3 reads TGCGCCAGCAGCTTGTTAGCGGGAGGGTTATCTGAGCAGTTCTTC. Complete variable domain (other parts from reference TRBV5-1 and TRBJ2-1): KAGVTQTPRYLIKTRGQQVTLSCSPISGHRSVSWYQQTPGQGLQFLFEYFSETQRNKGNFPGRFSGRQFSNSRSEMNVSTLELGDSALYLCASSLLAGGLSEQFFGPGTRLTVL.

The V call is TRBV5-4, the J call TRBJ2-3, with 8 bases matching TRBD2. CDR3 length: 15 residues. CDR1 and CDR2 from the germline V gene are SGHNT and YYREEE (reference sequence). The V and J ends lost 4 bases and 4 bases, in that order; junction bases with no gene match: 8. The CDR3 sequence is CASSPLAGGADTQYF. CDR3 coding DNA: TGTGCCAGCAGCCCCCTCGCGGGGGGTGCAGATACGCAGTATTTT.

The rearrangement uses TRBV5-8 and TRBJ1-1; D not certain. Trimming took 4 bases from V and 3 from J, leaving 7 bases between them. This CDR3 is 12 amino acids long. Germline loops: CDR1 SGHTS, CDR2 YDEGEE. Here the CDR3 DNA reads TGTGCCAGCAGCGCGGGGTACACTGAAGCTTTCTTT. Its protein product is CASSAGYTEAFF. The full variable domain, its missing parts supplied by reference TRBV5-8 and TRBJ1-1, is EAGVTQSPTHLIKTRGQQATLRCSPISGHTSVYWYQQALGLGLQFLLWYDEGEERNRGNFPPRFSGRQFPNYSSELNVNALELEDSALYLCASSAGYTEAFFGQGTRLTVV.

This clone was counted only a few times. The chain joins TRBV4-3 to TRBJ1-2; 7 bases are a match to TRBD1. The CDR3 totals 13 residues. The junction had 3 bases not matched to a gene; V was cut back by 4 bases and J by 4 bases. The germline gives CDR1 LGHNA, CDR2 YSLEER. CDR3 coding DNA: TGCGCCAGCAGCCTACAGGGGACCTATGGCTACACCTTC. The encoded protein is CASSLQGTYGYTF.

The V gene is TRBV7-6, the J gene TRBJ2-1, with TRBD1 identical over 9 bases. This CDR3 has 15 residues. Germline CDR1 reads SGHVS; CDR2 reads FNYEAQ. With 5 bases clipped from V and 7 bases from J, the junction kept 9 bases outside the gene matches. DNA for the CDR3: TGTGCCAGCAGCCACCGGGACAGGGTAGGGAATGAGCAGTTCTTC. This sequence encodes CASSHRDRVGNEQFF.

Regarding this clone: Other DNA sequences in this specimen translate into the identical CDR3. The chain combines TRBV6-5 with TRBJ1-2, with 9 nucleotides matching TRBD1. Germline V gives CDR1 MNHEY, CDR2 SVGAGI. The CDR3 is 15 amino acids. The V and J ends lost 5 bases and 4 bases, in that order; junction bases with no gene match: 8. The CDR3 DNA follows: TGTGCCAGCAGTATTCCGGGACAGGGAGCCTATGGCTACACCTTC. Residues: CASSIPGQGAYGYTF.

A single count supports this clone. The gene calls are TRBV15 and TRBJ2-2; D perhaps matches TRBD2 (5 bases). Trimming took off 0 bases at V and 8 bases at J, with 10 bases between the two ends. The length of the CDR3 is 14 residues. Germline V gene sequence: CDR1 LNHNV, CDR2 YYDKDF (reference sequence). This chain's CDR3 is CATSRDNGGGELFF. The CDR3 DNA is TGTGCCACCAGCAGAGATAACGGCGGGGGGGAGCTGTTTTTT.

This clone showed up just a few times. The chain couples TRBV6-1 to TRBJ2-3; 8 bases fit TRBD2. V shed 6 bases, J shed 1 base, and the junction held 6 bases outside the gene matches. The CDR3 is 15 amino acids. The germline CDR1 and CDR2 sequences are MNHNS and SASEGT. CDR3: CASSLAAGGTDTQYF. CDR3 sequence (DNA): TGTGCCAGCAGCCTGGCAGCGGGGGGCACAGATACGCAGTATTTT.

V and J are TRBV6-5 and TRBJ1-4, with D perhaps TRBD1 (5 bases). There are 15 residues in the CDR3. V lost 6 bases and J 8 bases, leaving 19 bases between the germline ends. Germline CDR1 and CDR2: MNHEY and SVGAGI. CDR3 coding DNA: TGTGCCAGCAGCCTAGTCGGGGGGAGTGAGGAAAAACTGTTTTTT. Translated: CASSLVGGSEEKLFF.

The V and J genes are TRBV2 and TRBJ1-1, with 7 bases aligning to TRBD1. V shed 5 bases and J 10 bases; nucleotides not matched to a gene: 13. CDR1 is SNHLY, CDR2 FYNNEI, per germline. The CDR3 has 14 amino acids. The CDR3 DNA reads as TGTGCCAGCAGTAATAGCGGGGAGGGGGCTACAGCTTTCTTT. Protein product: CASSNSGEGATAFF.

The chain has TRBV2 and TRBJ1-6; D is perhaps TRBD1 (5 bases). Trimming removed 6 bases from V and 8 bases from J, with 11 bases in between. This CDR3 region has 13 residues. In germline, CDR1 is SNHLY, CDR2 FYNNEI. CDR3 sequence (DNA): TGTGCCAGCAGATTGGGCAGGGATTCACCCCTCCACTTT. This gives the protein CASRLGRDSPLHF.

V gene TRBV27 combines with J gene TRBJ2-5; perhaps TRBD2 as D (6 bases). Trimming pared 3 bases from V and 2 bases from J, leaving 13 bases between. This CDR3 has 15 amino acids. Germline-derived CDR1 and CDR2 are MNHEY and SMNVEV (reference sequence). The CDR3 DNA reads as TGTGCCAGCAGTTTGGGGCTAGCGTTACAAGAGACCCAGTACTTC. This gives the protein CASSLGLALQETQYF.

The rearrangement links TRBV4-2 to TRBJ2-3; 10 positions match TRBD2. CDR1 LGHNA and CDR2 YNFKEQ come from the germline V gene. CDR3 size: 18 residues. V trimming: 0 bases; J trimming: 0 bases; junction bases outside the gene matches: 6. The DNA of the CDR3 is TGTGCCAGCAGCCAAGAATCTAGCGGGGGAACTAGCACAGATACGCAGTATTTT. Its protein product is CASSQESSGGTSTDTQYF.

The chain combines TRBV28 with TRBJ2-2; tentatively, D is TRBD2 (6 bases). The germline V gene encodes CDR1 MDHEN and CDR2 SYDVKM. The CDR3 is made up of 16 amino acids. Trimming shortened V by 5 bases and J by 6 bases, and 19 bases separated the two germline ends. The CDR3 sequence: CASSLGGQFPAGELFF. DNA of the CDR3: TGTGCCAGCAGTCTCGGAGGGCAATTCCCAGCCGGGGAGCTGTTTTTT.

J is TRBJ2-1 and V is TRBV12-5; possible D gene TRBD1, 6 bases. CDR1 and CDR2 from the germline V gene are LGHNT and FRNRAP. The CDR3 sequence is 17 residues long. V lost 7 bases and J 6 bases, leaving 25 bases between the germline ends. CDR3 coding DNA: TGTGCTAGTGCCCCGAGGATTAGCCCGGACAGTAGCAATGAGCAGTTCTTC. Amino acid sequence: CASAPRISPDSSNEQFF.